These T cell receptor beta chains were read from a single sample in a study of Ad26.COV2.S vaccination and SARS-CoV-2 variants. The repertoire was sequenced with immunoSEQ multiplex PCR; TCRdb's copy has only in-frame clones and lacks some. In the table there are just under 250,000 clones, more than 75% of which are singletons. This specimen consisted of peripheral blood, obtained in a trial of Ad26.COV2.S vaccine versus placebo. The receptors shown here come from a person aged 18 to 59 who received the Ad26.COV2.S COVID-19 vaccine or a placebo. Each CDR3 is given with its conserved first and last residue. Each record gives: D gene, clone size, V gene, J gene, CDR3 DNA, CDR3 protein. The D gene is left open where the match is weak. Rows may omit the clone size; those that give it use once, few, many or a size class.

-	once	TRBV7-2	TRBJ2-5	TGTGCCAGCAGCTTAATGGGCGGGGTACAAGAGACCCAGTACTTC	CASSLMGGVQETQYF
TRBD1	-	TRBV24-1	TRBJ1-5	TGTGCCACCAGTGAAGGGACAGGGCCGAGGGATCAGCCCCAGCATTTT	CATSEGTGPRDQPQHF
-	-	TRBV19	TRBJ1-1	TGTGCCAGTAGTATAGCCCGGGGTCGCACTGAAGCTTTCTTT	CASSIARGRTEAFF
-	-	TRBV10-3	TRBJ2-7	TGTGCCATCAGTGAGTCGAGGTCCGGCAGCCCCTCCTACGAGCAGTACTTC	CAISESRSGSPSYEQYF
-	-	TRBV19	TRBJ2-3	TGTGCCAGTAGTATTCGGGGGGGGACAGGGTTATCAACAGATACGCAGTATTTT	CASSIRGGTGLSTDTQYF
TRBD1	-	TRBV28	TRBJ1-1	TGTGCCAGCAGGGTATCCGACAGGGTCACTGAAGCTTTCTTT	CASRVSDRVTEAFF
TRBD1	-	TRBV9	TRBJ2-1	TGTGCCAGCAGCGTAGCAGGACAGGGGATCAATGAGCAGTTCTTC	CASSVAGQGINEQFF
TRBD2	-	TRBV20-1	TRBJ2-1	TGCAGTGCTAGTAGTGGCGGGAGAATGGGTGAGCAGTTCTTC	CSASSGGRMGEQFF
-	once	TRBV24-1	TRBJ2-7	TGTGCCACCAGGGGCGGGGCGGGCTTGCTAGACTACGAGCAGTACTTC	CATRGGAGLLDYEQYF
TRBD2	-	TRBV28	TRBJ2-7	TGTGCCAGCAGTTTGACCCGGGACTACCGGAGCGAGCAGTACTTC	CASSLTRDYRSEQYF
-	-	TRBV19	TRBJ1-3	TGTGCCAGTACCTCTCCGAATTTTTCTGGAAACACCATATATTTT	CASTSPNFSGNTIYF
TRBD2	-	TRBV14	TRBJ2-1	TGTGCCAGCAGCCAAGAAAGTCCGGGACTAGCGGTTTACAATGAGCAGTTCTTC	CASSQESPGLAVYNEQFF
TRBD1	-	TRBV7-6	TRBJ1-5	TGTGCCAGCAGCTTGGGACAGGGTCACAATCAGCCCCAGCATTTT	CASSLGQGHNQPQHF
TRBD2	-	TRBV7-9	TRBJ2-3	TGTGCCAGCAGCCTCGGACTAGCGGGGGGAGATGGCACAGATACGCAGTATTTT	CASSLGLAGGDGTDTQYF
-	-	TRBV28	TRBJ1-2	TGTGCCAGCAGGCCAGGGAGACAAAGGGATGGCTACACCTTC	CASRPGRQRDGYTF
-	-	TRBV28	TRBJ1-1	TGTGCCAGCAGGTGGAACACTGAAGCTTTCTTT	CASRWNTEAFF
TRBD1	-	TRBV27	TRBJ1-1	TGTGCCAGCATACCAGGGACAGGGAACACTGAAGCTTTCTTT	CASIPGTGNTEAFF
TRBD1	-	TRBV18	TRBJ2-7	TGTGCCAGCTCACCCAACCCTCTCGGGACAGGGGTAGACGAGCAGTACTTC	CASSPNPLGTGVDEQYF
TRBD1	-	TRBV27	TRBJ2-1	TGTGCCAGCAGTCTTGGGACAGGGGCCAATGAGCAGTTCTTC	CASSLGTGANEQFF
TRBD1	once	TRBV4-3	TRBJ2-7	TGCGCCAGCAGCCAAGAATTCGGGACAGGTCCTCCGGACTTC	CASSQEFGTGPPDF
-	-	TRBV15	TRBJ2-2	TGTGCCACTACTAACGACTTCACCGGGGAGCTGTTTTTT	CATTNDFTGELFF
TRBD2	-	TRBV11-2	TRBJ2-1	TGTGCCAGCAGCTTAGGAGCGGGAGGGCCCACTACGGAGCAGTTCTTC	CASSLGAGGPTTEQFF
-	-	TRBV5-4	TRBJ1-1	TGTGCCAGCAGCTTGGGGCGGGGGCTGGTTGACACTGAAGCTTTCTTT	CASSLGRGLVDTEAFF
TRBD1	-	TRBV4-1	TRBJ1-1	TGCGCCAGCAGCAAAGGCACAGGGGGCATGAACACTGAAGCTTTCTTT	CASSKGTGGMNTEAFF
TRBD2	-	TRBV4-2	TRBJ2-1	TGTGCCAGCAGCCAAGTAGTTAGCGGGGGGTCCTCCTACAATGAGCAGTTCTTC	CASSQVVSGGSSYNEQFF
-	-	TRBV5-4	TRBJ2-7	TGTGCCAGCAGCCCAGAACCACTCTACGAGCAGTACTTC	CASSPEPLYEQYF
TRBD1	-	TRBV7-9	TRBJ1-6	TGTGCCAGCACCTTACAGGGGGATAATTCACCCCTCCACTTT	CASTLQGDNSPLHF